This T cell receptor (beta chain) comes out of a study of early T cells in non-severe SARS-CoV-2 infection. For the study at large: Chains were unpaired, as sequencing was done on bulk RNA from unsorted whole blood. Findings and caveats of the study: Lookups in VDJdb leaned toward anti-spike CD8 responses and missed private and CD4 specificities.

Each cDNA molecule carried a unique molecular identifier. MiXCR was run by TCRdb on the 5' RACE reads, yielding one entry per CDR3 protein. The data contain around 61,000 distinct CDR3 sequences, over 10% of them singletons. Trimming took 0 bases from V and 0 from J, leaving 13 bases between them. Germline V CDR1 and CDR2: SGHRS, YFSETQ. The CDR3 length is 16 residues. Comments on this clonotype: Antigen: not known.

Sequenced material: whole blood. The source is an adult who was a healthcare worker with PCR-confirmed SARS-CoV-2 infection or an uninfected control (not recorded which). The rearrangement joins TRBV5-1 to TRBJ2-7; D is unclear. The CDR3 is CASSLGSTSFSYEQYF. The CDR3 DNA follows: TGCGCCAGCAGCTTGGGTTCGACATCCTTCTCCTACGAGCAGTACTTC.